This TCR beta chain was recovered during a study of CD8 T cells in ankylosing spondylitis. This clonotype appeared many times. Its specificity is not known. Study-wide results and limits: Researchers reportedly found disease-linked clones significantly enriched in matched ankylosing spondylitis synovial fluid. A motif of under 10 highly homologous TCR beta variants was seen as apparently characteristic of ankylosing spondylitis blood.

V shed 4 bases and J 8 bases; nucleotides not matched to a gene: 9. Germline assignment: CDR1 MNHEY and CDR2 SVGAGI. The CDR3 runs 14 residues. For TCR beta, libraries came from quantitative 5'-RACE with molecular barcodes. TCRdb fed the 5' RACE reads into MiXCR, producing one record per CDR3 protein. This table has about 160,000 distinct CDR3 sequences, around 20% appearing once. The chain recombines TRBV6-5 with TRBJ1-1, with 8 bases fitting TRBD1. The TCR was taken from a male donor with ankylosing spondylitis or in good health (not recorded which). Source material: blood, either unsorted or a sorted T cell fraction (not recorded which). The CDR3 here is CASSLRQGHGEAFF. In nucleotides, the CDR3 is TGTGCCAGCAGTTTGAGACAGGGGCACGGCGAAGCTTTCTTT.